The 17 T cell receptor beta chains below were found in one sample sequenced in a study of beta chain features in type 1 diabetes (dated by TCRdb to the late 2010s). These TCRs are of unknown antigen specificity. Library generation was performed with the immunoSEQ multiplex PCR assay. The entire amount of isolated RNA was reverse transcribed using the High Capacity cDNA Reverse Transcription Kit, so the sequenced TCRB transcripts were expressed ones. TCRdb obtained this table from immuneACCESS and retained in-frame rearrangements with V and J assigned. These tables miss some clones; where compared with another copy, unresolved V genes account for less than half of the shortfall, and the remainder is unexplained. The sample data list 300,000 to 350,000 clones, and about a tenth of these were observed just once. The ten largest clonotypes hold less than 1.2% of the sample. Here is what the overall study found, with its caveats: Type 1 diabetes patients showed a moderate but significant shortening of TCRB CDR3 length in all four CD4+ subsets.

The sequenced sample was central memory CD4+ T cells from blood. These receptors all come from a man aged 25-45 years with type 1 diabetes.

The chain employs TRBV5-1 and TRBJ1-1, with TRBD1 as a possible D gene (5 bases). CDR1 and CDR2 (germline): SGHRS, YFSETQ. CDR3 length: 14 residues. V was pared by 4 bases and J by 3 bases, with 13 bases between. CDR3 region: CASSPAGRDTEAFF. The DNA of the CDR3 is TGCGCCAGCAGCCCCGCGGGGCGGGACACTGAAGCTTTCTTT.

This clone was seen a handful of times. The CDR3 DNA reads as TGTGCCAGCAGCCCCTACAGGGCCCACGAGCAGTACTTC. Residues: CASSPYRAHEQYF. This rearrangement joins TRBV7-6 to TRBJ2-7, with a weak D call TRBD1 (6 bases). This CDR3 has 13 amino acids. The germline gives CDR1 SGHVS, CDR2 FNYEAQ. Trimming left V 5 bases short and J 5 bases short, with 13 bases between. Full variable domain (rest looked up from reference TRBV7-6 and TRBJ2-7): GAGVSQSPRYKVTKRGQDVALRCDPISGHVSLYWYRQALGQGPEFLTYFNYEAQQDKSGLPNDRFSAERPEGSISTLTIQRTEQRDSAMYRCASSPYRAHEQYFGPGTRLTVT.

This clone has a handful of counts. The rearrangement uses TRBV10-3 and TRBJ2-7; TRBD1 is a possible D gene (5 bases). Per germline, CDR1 ENHRY and CDR2 SYGVKD. V gave up 4 bases and J gave up 0 bases, with 10 bases separating them. The CDR3 is 14 amino acids. CDR3 amino acids: CAISGSTASYEQYF. In DNA, the CDR3 is TGTGCCATCAGTGGTTCGACAGCCTCCTACGAGCAGTACTTC.

The V call is TRBV5-6, the J call TRBJ1-2; 12 bases fit TRBD1. CDR3 length equals 16 residues. Trimming cost V 4 bases and J 0 bases; bases outside gene matches: 4. Per germline, CDR1 SGHDT and CDR2 YYEEEE. CDR3 sequence (DNA): TGTGCCAGCAGCCCGGGACAGGGGGCAACTAACTATGGCTACACCTTC. Translating gives CASSPGQGATNYGYTF. The whole variable domain, filled in from reference TRBV5-6 and TRBJ1-2, reads DAGVTQSPTHLIKTRGQQVTLRCSPKSGHDTVSWYQQALGQGPQFIFQYYEEEERQRGNFPDRFSGHQFPNYSSELNVNALLLGDSALYLCASSPGQGATNYGYTFGSGTRLTVV.

The chain carries TRBV2 and TRBJ2-7, with TRBD2 matching over 7 bases. The junction had 10 bases not matched to a gene; V was cut back by 8 bases and J by 0 bases. Germline loops: CDR1 SNHLY, CDR2 FYNNEI. The CDR3 extends over 15 amino acids. CDR3 nucleotides: TGTGCCAGCGCGGGGGACCAATGGAGCTCCTACGAGCAGTACTTC. This sequence encodes CASAGDQWSSYEQYF.

V usage is TRBV7-9 and J usage is TRBJ2-5, with TRBD2 identical over 11 bases. Germline assignment: CDR1 SEHNR and CDR2 FQNEAQ (reference sequence). CDR3 length: 15 residues. V was pared by 5 bases and J by 5 bases, with 7 bases of the junction left unmatched. This chain's CDR3 is CASSGGLAEGETQYF. The DNA for the CDR3 is TGTGCCAGCAGCGGGGGACTAGCGGAAGGGGAGACCCAGTACTTC.

The genes are TRBV7-2 and TRBJ1-6; D not certain. This CDR3 is 13 amino acids long. Germline CDR1 is SGHTA and CDR2 is FQGNSA. The V and J ends lost 3 bases and 6 bases respectively, with 6 bases between them. CDR3 nucleotides: TGTGCCAGCAGCTTGGGATTTAATTCACCCCTCCACTTT. Amino acids: CASSLGFNSPLHF.

J is TRBJ1-4 and V is TRBV28; 8 bases fit TRBD1. This CDR3 spans 17 amino acids. V shed 3 bases, J shed 0 bases, and the junction held 6 bases outside the gene matches. CDR1 and CDR2 (germline): MDHEN, SYDVKM. Here the CDR3 reads CASSFRTGRATNEKLFF. CDR3 sequence (DNA): TGTGCCAGCAGTTTCCGGACAGGGCGAGCAACTAATGAAAAACTGTTTTTT.

The rearrangement uses TRBV4-3 and TRBJ1-2; weak D call: TRBD1 (6 bases). This CDR3 spans 16 amino acids. V lost 0 bases and J 3 bases, leaving 14 bases between the germline ends. Germline V gene lookup returns CDR1 LGHNA and CDR2 YSLEER. CDR3 nucleotide sequence: TGCGCCAGCAGCCAAGATTGGGGGGGGCAGGACTATGGCTACACCTTC. Translation gives CASSQDWGGQDYGYTF.

There are a few counts of this clone. V gene TRBV23-1 combines with J gene TRBJ2-3, with TRBD1 matching over 8 bases. Being an ORF, TRBV23-1 has a function that is uncertain. The V and J ends lost 0 bases and 3 bases, in that order; junction bases with no gene match: 5. The CDR3 consists of 16 residues. Written as DNA, the CDR3 is TGCGCCAGCAGTCAATCACAGGGGGGTGGTACAGATACGCAGTATTTT. Translated: CASSQSQGGGTDTQYF.

In its sample, this clone was seen a few times. The chain carries TRBV6-5 and TRBJ2-2, with D possibly matching TRBD1 (6 bases). Trimming cost V 10 bases and J 2 bases, with 17 bases left between them. The CDR3 runs to 15 residues. Germline assignment: CDR1 MNHEY and CDR2 SVGAGI. In nucleotides, the CDR3 is TGTGCCACAGCAAGGCAGGGGTTAAACACCGGGGAGCTGTTTTTT. Residues: CATARQGLNTGELFF.

This clone was picked up a small number of times. The J gene is TRBJ2-5, the V gene TRBV11-2; tentative D call: TRBD1 (5 bases). Germline V gene data show CDR1 as SGHAT and CDR2 as FQNNGV. V gave up 0 bases and J gave up 9 bases, with 11 bases separating them. The CDR3 consists of 13 residues. CDR3: CASSLDHMGPQYF. CDR3 bases: TGTGCCAGCAGCTTAGATCACATGGGGCCCCAGTACTTC. Full variable domain (rest looked up from reference TRBV11-2 and TRBJ2-5): EAGVAQSPRYKIIEKRQSVAFWCNPISGHATLYWYQQILGQGPKLLIQFQNNGVVDDSQLPKDRFSAERLKGVDSTLKIQPAKLEDSAVYLCASSLDHMGPQYFGPGTRLLVL.

This clone turned up a few times. The J gene is TRBJ2-3, the V gene TRBV4-3; unclear D gene. Germline assignment: CDR1 LGHNA and CDR2 YSLEER. This CDR3 contains 14 residues. V lost 2 bases to trimming and J lost 3 bases, with 9 bases between them. The CDR3 coding sequence is TGCGCCAGCAGCCAAAGAGACTCTACAGATACGCAGTATTTT. It yields the protein CASSQRDSTDTQYF.

The chain is built from TRBV11-2 and TRBJ2-3; 7 bases line up with TRBD2. The germline V gene encodes CDR1 SGHAT and CDR2 FQNNGV. Germline trimming cut 3 bases from V and 0 bases from J; bases unmatched to any gene: 6. This CDR3 contains 16 residues. CDR3 DNA: TGTGCCAGCAGCTTCGGGACGGGGGGAAGCACAGATACGCAGTATTTT. Translation gives CASSFGTGGSTDTQYF.

This chain connects TRBV7-9 to TRBJ2-4; D is possibly TRBD1 (7 bases). Germline CDR1 and CDR2: SEHNR and FQNEAQ (reference sequence). The length of the CDR3 is 16 residues. Trimming took 1 base from V and 1 from J, leaving 11 bases between them. The CDR3 here is CASSLVEGAAKNIQYF. CDR3 nucleotides: TGTGCCAGCAGCTTAGTGGAGGGGGCGGCCAAAAACATTCAGTACTTC.

This clone was counted only a few times. The V and J genes are TRBV7-2 and TRBJ2-5, with 7 bases identical to TRBD2. V was clipped by 0 bases and J by 5 bases; unmatched bases: 12. From germline, CDR1 is SGHTA and CDR2 FQGNSA. This CDR3 spans 17 amino acids. This chain's CDR3 is CASSLAPKMTSLETQYF. The DNA for the CDR3 is TGTGCCAGCAGCTTAGCCCCAAAGATGACTAGCCTGGAGACCCAGTACTTC.

This clone has more than one count but fewer than ten. J is TRBJ2-1 and V is TRBV7-2; 10 nucleotides align to TRBD2. Germline V gives CDR1 SGHTA, CDR2 FQGNSA. The CDR3 is made up of 16 amino acids. The V segment lost 5 bases and the J segment 13 bases; nucleotides outside the gene matches: 17. Written as DNA, the CDR3 is TGTGCCAGCAGCCCCTGGGGGGAAGCTAGCGGGGGCTCACAGTTCTTC. It is translated as CASSPWGEASGGSQFF.